This T cell receptor beta chain was documented in a study of shared clonotypes between healthy human individuals. The study, taken as a whole, reports: Shared clonotypes across all four donors exceeded non-shared ones in generation probability. Approximately 5% was the fraction of naive CD4 clonotypes found shared across a handful of donors. Memory subsets generally showed lower estimated richness than naive subsets.

Profiled with immunoSEQ multiplex PCR; TCRdb holds only in-frame clones, not every one. The sample comprises 2 million to 2.5 million clones, roughly 94% of which are singletons, and about 1.1% rests with the top ten. The CDR3 length is 16 residues. V was clipped by 5 bases and J by 4 bases; unmatched bases: 11. Per the germline V gene, CDR1 is SGHVS and CDR2 is FQNEAQ. As regards this clone: No antigen is known for it.

Naivety among CD8 cells was defined by CD45RO negativity and positive CCR7 selection, thereby excluding terminally differentiated effector memory CD45RA+ cells. Every one of the donors was a Caucasian adult that lived in Nashville, Tennessee. The clonotype was recovered from a man aged 18 to 29 in good health. The material sequenced was naive CD8+ T cells sorted from blood. The chain joins TRBV7-8 to TRBJ2-7; 10 nucleotides line up with TRBD2. The CDR3 sequence: CASSQRGLAVFYEQYF. The CDR3 DNA is TGTGCCAGCAGCCAAAGAGGACTAGCGGTATTTTACGAGCAGTACTTC.